Following are 15 T cell receptor beta chains from one sample sequenced in a study of blood T cell repertoires in COVID-19. Assay used: immunoSEQ multiplex PCR; TCRdb lists only in-frame clones, some missing. The sample includes tens of thousands of clones, more than 70% seen only once; the top ten take roughly 2.6%. The specimen sequenced was peripheral blood. These receptors were taken from a man in his fifties with COVID-19, enrolled during active disease.

This chain links TRBV2 with TRBJ2-1; TRBD2 matches at 8 bases. The length of the CDR3 is 16 residues. J gave up 2 bases and V 2 bases, and 5 bases lay outside the gene matches. Germline V gene lookup returns CDR1 SNHLY and CDR2 FYNNEI. CDR3 bases: TGTGCCAGCAGTGAAAGGGGCGGGGGGACCTACAATGAGCAGTTCTTC. As protein: CASSERGGGTYNEQFF.

The chain has TRBV25-1 and TRBJ2-7; possibly TRBD2 for D (5 bases). Deletions cut 1 base from V and 0 bases from J, with 10 bases between. CDR1 MGHDK and CDR2 SYGVNS come from the germline V gene. CDR3 length equals 15 residues. The CDR3 region has the DNA TGTGCCAGCAGTGAATCGGGGATTAGCTCCTACGAGCAGTACTTC. This translates into CASSESGISSYEQYF.

The chain has TRBV4-1 and TRBJ2-5; 14 bases map to TRBD2. CDR1 is MGHRA, CDR2 YSYEKL, per germline. Trimming cost V 1 base and J 2 bases; bases outside gene matches: 0. This CDR3 is 16 amino acids long. The CDR3 DNA reads as TGCGCCAGCAGCCAAGGACTAGCGGGGGGGCAAGAGACCCAGTACTTC. It is translated as CASSQGLAGGQETQYF.

The chain couples TRBV29-1 to TRBJ1-5; D is possibly TRBD1 (6 bases). V gave up 7 bases and J gave up 3 bases, with 13 bases separating them. The V gene's germline CDR1 is SQVTM and CDR2 ANQGSEA. This CDR3 is 13 amino acids long. CDR3 residues: CSERQALNQPQHF. CDR3 in DNA: TGCAGCGAAAGACAGGCCCTCAATCAGCCCCAGCATTTT.

The rearrangement links TRBV5-4 to TRBJ2-5, with 10 bases fitting TRBD2. CDR1 is SGHNT, CDR2 YYREEE, per germline (reference sequence). The V segment lost 0 bases and the J segment 1 base; nucleotides outside the gene matches: 6. CDR3 length: 17 residues. The CDR3 nucleotides read TGTGCCAGCAGCTTGGCCGGAATAGCGGGGGGCCAAGAGACCCAGTACTTC. It yields the protein CASSLAGIAGGQETQYF.

The rearrangement uses TRBV6-5 and TRBJ1-2, with D possibly TRBD1 on 6 matching bases. V lost 2 bases to trimming and J lost 7 bases, with 17 bases between them. This CDR3 is 15 amino acids long. Germline V gene data show CDR1 as MNHEY and CDR2 as SVGAGI. Here the CDR3 DNA reads TGTGCCAGCAGTTACGAGGGCGGGGGGCAAGGTGGCTACACCTTC. Translating gives CASSYEGGGQGGYTF.

CDR3 bases: TGTGCCAGCAGCGCCCGACAGGGGTCCGCCCCAGATACGCAGTATTTT. Amino acids: CASSARQGSAPDTQYF. The V call is TRBV7-8, the J call TRBJ2-3; 8 nucleotides agree with TRBD1. Germline V lookup: CDR1 SGHVS, CDR2 FQNEAQ. CDR3 length: 16 amino acids. Trimming cost V 5 bases and J 4 bases; bases outside gene matches: 11.

The genes are TRBV24-1 and TRBJ1-2; D unresolved. Looked up from germline, CDR1 is KGHDR and CDR2 is SFDVKD. The CDR3 has 12 amino acids. V lost 7 bases and J 4 bases, leaving 9 bases between the germline ends. This chain's CDR3 is CATRYSRYGYTF. CDR3 nucleotides: TGTGCCACCAGGTACAGTCGCTATGGCTACACCTTC.

The chain carries TRBV27 and TRBJ2-3; TRBD2 aligns across 7 bases. Trimming cost V 5 bases and J 0 bases; bases outside gene matches: 5. Germline-derived CDR1 and CDR2 are MNHEY and SMNVEV (reference sequence). This CDR3 has 15 amino acids. The CDR3 sequence is CASSLGGFSTDTQYF. In DNA form, the CDR3 reads TGTGCCAGCAGTCTGGGGGGGTTTAGCACAGATACGCAGTATTTT.

This sequence joins TRBV18 and TRBJ1-3; no firm D call. V lost 2 bases and J 0 bases, leaving 11 bases between the germline ends. In germline, CDR1 is KGHSH, CDR2 LQKENI. The CDR3 length is 16 residues. CDR3 region: CASSPEQLFSGNTIYF. Written as DNA, the CDR3 is TGTGCCAGCTCACCAGAACAGTTATTCTCTGGAAACACCATATATTTT.

This chain connects TRBV19 to TRBJ2-5, with 11 bases matching TRBD2. The CDR3 runs to 20 residues. Germline V gene sequence: CDR1 LNHDA, CDR2 SQIVND (reference sequence). V shed 7 bases and J 1 base; nucleotides not matched to a gene: 20. CDR3 sequence (DNA): TGTGCCAGTACCCAACAGGGACCCTTTCTAGCGGGGGGCACCCAAGAGACCCAGTACTTC. It encodes CASTQQGPFLAGGTQETQYF.

The chain combines TRBV6-5 with TRBJ1-2; perhaps TRBD1 as D (5 bases). There are 13 residues in the CDR3. V was shortened by 9 bases and J by 2 bases, with 13 bases between the two germline ends. In germline, CDR1 is MNHEY, CDR2 SVGAGI. In DNA form, the CDR3 reads TGTGCCAGTGCCCCGGGGGGAAACTATGGCTACACCTTC. This translates into CASAPGGNYGYTF.

V and J are TRBV9 and TRBJ1-2, with TRBD1 identical over 7 bases. The length of the CDR3 is 15 residues. The V gene's germline CDR1 is SGDLS and CDR2 YYNGEE. Trimming removed 4 bases from V and 7 bases from J; junction bases left unmatched: 13. The CDR3 protein is CASSPRAGGIGGYTF. CDR3 DNA sequence: TGTGCCAGCAGCCCCCGGGCAGGGGGTATAGGTGGCTACACCTTC.

This chain uses TRBV11-2 with TRBJ1-1; no definite D call. The germline V gene encodes CDR1 SGHAT and CDR2 FQNNGV. The CDR3 sequence is 14 residues long. Between the trimmed V and J ends, which lost 5 bases and 4 bases, there was a span of 14 bases. The CDR3, as DNA: TGTGCCAGCAGCCAGCAGGTAGTAGGCACTGAAGCTTTCTTT. Protein: CASSQQVVGTEAFF.

The chain has TRBV5-1 and TRBJ2-4; D ambiguous. Trimming stripped 4 bases from V and 1 base from J, with 3 bases between. Germline V gene sequence: CDR1 SGHRS, CDR2 YFSETQ. The CDR3 runs to 12 residues. The CDR3 nucleotides are TGCGCCAGCAGCGGCGCCAAAAACATTCAGTACTTC. Translating gives CASSGAKNIQYF.